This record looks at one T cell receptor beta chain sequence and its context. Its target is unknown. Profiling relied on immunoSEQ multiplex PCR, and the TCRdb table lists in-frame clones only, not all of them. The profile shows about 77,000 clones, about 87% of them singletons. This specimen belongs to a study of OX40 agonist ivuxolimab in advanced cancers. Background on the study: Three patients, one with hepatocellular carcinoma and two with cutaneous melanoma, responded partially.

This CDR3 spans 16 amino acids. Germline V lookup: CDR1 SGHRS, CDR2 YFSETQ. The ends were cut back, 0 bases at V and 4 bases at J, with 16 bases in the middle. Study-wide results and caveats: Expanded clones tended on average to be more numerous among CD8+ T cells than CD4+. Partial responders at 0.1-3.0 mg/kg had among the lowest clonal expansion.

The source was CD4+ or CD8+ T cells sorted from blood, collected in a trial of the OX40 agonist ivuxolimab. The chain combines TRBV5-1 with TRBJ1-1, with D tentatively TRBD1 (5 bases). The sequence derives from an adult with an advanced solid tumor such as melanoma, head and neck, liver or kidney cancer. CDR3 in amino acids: CASSLGPATGGTEAFF. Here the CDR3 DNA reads TGCGCCAGCAGCTTGGGACCAGCGACGGGGGGCACTGAAGCTTTCTTT.